This passage covers 29 T cell receptor beta chains from one sample sequenced in a study of PD-1 blockade in classical Hodgkin lymphoma. Method: immunoSEQ multiplex PCR; TCRdb's copy keeps in-frame clones and lacks some. The repertoire holds about 19,000 clones, around 76% seen once, with roughly 20% in the top ten. Sample time point: cycle 4 day 1 (C4D1), after less than 7 weeks of nivolumab. Exposure to brentuximab vedotin varied, and each patient had relapsed following autologous stem cell transplantation. Sequences were derived from peripheral blood mononuclear cells (PBMCs), sampled before the fourth cycle of nivolumab. All receptors derive from a human donor with classical Hodgkin lymphoma.

The count of this clone is one. The rearrangement links TRBV27 to TRBJ2-5; D assignment may be TRBD1 or TRBD2 (6 bases each). The CDR3 is 14 residues long. V gave up 1 base and J gave up 6 bases, with 12 bases separating them. From germline, CDR1 is MNHEY and CDR2 SMNVEV (reference sequence). CDR3 residues: CASSLYGGDKTQYF. Written as DNA, the CDR3 is TGTGCCAGCAGTTTATACGGGGGCGACAAGACCCAGTACTTC.

This chain joins TRBV4-3 and TRBJ2-7; TRBD1 agrees at 7 bases. The CDR3 length is 13 residues. The germline CDR1 and CDR2 sequences are LGHNA and YSLEER. V lost 2 bases and J lost 7; bases outside the gene matches: 5. The CDR3 region is CASSQKKGQEQYF. The CDR3 region has the DNA TGCGCCAGCAGCCAAAAAAAGGGACAGGAGCAGTACTTC.

This clone was recorded once. The chain is built from TRBV5-1 and TRBJ2-1; D is perhaps TRBD1 (6 bases). The CDR3 has 17 amino acids. Germline V CDR1 and CDR2: SGHRS, YFSETQ. Trimming removed 0 bases from V and 0 bases from J, with 13 bases in between. In DNA, the CDR3 is TGCGCCAGCAGCTTGGACAGGGCGGTGAGCTCCTACAATGAGCAGTTCTTC. Its protein is CASSLDRAVSSYNEQFF.

J is TRBJ1-4 and V is TRBV4-1; TRBD1 aligns across 8 bases. J lost 8 bases, V lost 0 bases, and 8 bases had no gene match. CDR1 is MGHRA and CDR2 is YSYEKL in the germline V gene. The CDR3 has 16 residues. CDR3 amino acids: CASSQEKPGGKEKLFF. CDR3 nucleotide sequence: TGCGCCAGCAGCCAAGAAAAGCCAGGGGGCAAAGAAAAACTGTTTTTT.

V and J are TRBV13 and TRBJ2-3, with TRBD2 matching over 11 bases. CDR3 length: 18 amino acids. Germline trimming cut 2 bases from V and 1 base from J; bases unmatched to any gene: 8. CDR1 is PRHDT, CDR2 FYEKMQ, per germline (reference sequence). The CDR3 DNA is TGTGCCAGCAGCTTAACGATGGTACTAGCGGGGGGCACAGATACGCAGTATTTT. It encodes CASSLTMVLAGGTDTQYF.

CDR3 protein: CASSPWAGDTQYF. For the CDR3, the DNA is TGTGCCAGCAGTCCCTGGGCGGGAGATACGCAGTATTTT. This chain links TRBV11-2 with TRBJ2-3, with a weak D call TRBD2 (5 bases). Germline CDR1 is SGHAT and CDR2 is FQNNGV. This CDR3 comprises 13 residues. V was shortened by 6 bases and J by 5 bases, with 12 bases between the two germline ends.

This clone came up a few times. V gene TRBV5-8 combines with J gene TRBJ2-1; D assignment may be TRBD1 or TRBD2 (6 bases each). Germline lookup yields CDR1 SGHTS and CDR2 YDEGEE. Trimming cost V 0 bases and J 3 bases, with 13 bases left between them. The length of the CDR3 is 16 residues. The CDR3 region is CASSLGGALVYNEQFF. The CDR3 region has the DNA TGTGCCAGCAGCTTGGGGGGGGCCCTGGTCTACAATGAGCAGTTCTTC.

The V and J genes are TRBV5-6 and TRBJ1-1; no clear D gene. The V gene lost 3 bases and the J gene lost 3 bases, with 12 bases spanning the gap. This CDR3 has 14 residues. Germline V gene data show CDR1 as SGHDT and CDR2 as YYEEEE. The DNA for the CDR3 is TGTGCCAGCAGCTCCCCCGCCCGCGACACTGAAGCTTTCTTT. It specifies CASSSPARDTEAFF.

In DNA, the CDR3 is TGTGCCACCCGAGGACTAGCGGAGACTCAAGAGACCCAGTACTTC. Protein sequence: CATRGLAETQETQYF. This chain links TRBV27 with TRBJ2-5; 10 bases fit TRBD2. V trimming: 10 bases; J trimming: 2 bases; junction bases outside the gene matches: 10. This CDR3 region has 15 residues. Germline CDR1 MNHEY, CDR2 SMNVEV (reference sequence).

The chain recombines TRBV7-9 with TRBJ1-1; tentatively, D is TRBD1 (6 bases). The germline V gene has CDR1 SEHNR and CDR2 FQNEAQ (reference sequence). The CDR3 spans 12 residues. Trimming pared 3 bases from V and 10 bases from J, leaving 12 bases between. The CDR3 sequence: CASSFNRVGAFF. The CDR3 DNA sequence: TGTGCCAGCAGCTTTAACAGGGTCGGAGCTTTCTTT.

The CDR3 bases are TGTGCCAGCAGCAAAAAATTGAGGAGGGCGCGCACAGATACGCAGTATTTT. Protein sequence: CASSKKLRRARTDTQYF. V is TRBV21-1 and J is TRBJ2-3; the table's TRBD2 call for D was not verified on the DNA. TRBV21-1 is noted as a pseudogene. There are 17 residues in the CDR3.

This clone was observed a single time. The chain joins TRBV4-1 to TRBJ2-1; D unclear. The germline V gene has CDR1 MGHRA and CDR2 YSYEKL. Trimming stripped 4 bases from V and 6 bases from J, with 7 bases between. The CDR3 extends over 12 amino acids. CDR3 protein: CASSPHSNEQFF. CDR3 DNA sequence: TGCGCCAGCAGCCCTCACAGCAATGAGCAGTTCTTC.

This clone was seen a few times. The sample holds other DNA sequences that translate to the same CDR3. V gene TRBV7-9 combines with J gene TRBJ1-1; no definite D call. In germline, CDR1 is SEHNR, CDR2 FQNEAQ (reference sequence). V lost 1 base and J lost 4, with 7 bases in between. The CDR3 spans 13 residues. This chain's CDR3 is CASSLGGGTEAFF. The CDR3 DNA sequence: TGTGCCAGCAGCTTAGGGGGAGGCACTGAAGCTTTCTTT.

As DNA, the CDR3 is TGCGCCAGCAGCCAAGACTACAGGGTAGGGCAAGAGACCCAGTACTTC. Protein: CASSQDYRVGQETQYF. The chain links TRBV4-3 to TRBJ2-5; D is perhaps TRBD1 (6 bases). CDR3 length equals 16 residues. Germline V gene sequence: CDR1 LGHNA, CDR2 YSLEER. Trimming left V 0 bases short and J 2 bases short, with 13 bases between.

The chain carries TRBV11-2 and TRBJ2-7; D ambiguous. Germline V gene data show CDR1 as SGHAT and CDR2 as FQNNGV. The CDR3 is made up of 13 amino acids. Trimming shortened V by 1 base and J by 4 bases, and 8 bases separated the two germline ends. CDR3 DNA sequence: TGTGCCAGCAGCTTAGGGTGGGCTTACGAGCAGTACGTC. Translating gives CASSLGWAYEQYV.

The chain uses TRBV27 and TRBJ2-5; 10 nucleotides match TRBD1. The length of the CDR3 is 17 residues. Germline CDR1 reads MNHEY; CDR2 reads SMNVEV (reference sequence). V trimming: 10 bases; J trimming: 1 base; junction bases outside the gene matches: 15. Here the CDR3 reads CATVWPRGQGVQETQYF. The CDR3 DNA sequence: TGTGCCACAGTGTGGCCGAGAGGACAGGGGGTCCAAGAGACCCAGTACTTC.

The chain is built from TRBV5-1 and TRBJ2-1, with 8 nucleotides matching TRBD1. V shed 4 bases, J shed 6 bases, and the junction held 9 bases outside the gene matches. The CDR3 is made up of 15 amino acids. The germline V gene encodes CDR1 SGHRS and CDR2 YFSETQ. CDR3 nucleotides: TGCGCCAGCAGCATAACACAGGGGGTCGGCAATGAGCAGTTCTTC. This codes for CASSITQGVGNEQFF. Supplemented by reference TRBV5-1 and TRBJ2-1, the full variable domain reads KAGVTQTPRYLIKTRGQQVTLSCSPISGHRSVSWYQQTPGQGLQFLFEYFSETQRNKGNFPGRFSGRQFSNSRSEMNVSTLELGDSALYLCASSITQGVGNEQFFGPGTRLTVL.

V usage is TRBV5-6 and J usage is TRBJ2-3; D gene unclear. Germline CDR1 is SGHDT and CDR2 is YYEEEE. This CDR3 has 15 amino acids. With 2 bases removed from V and 2 bases from J, the gap between germline ends came to 12 bases. The CDR3 nucleotides read TGTGCCAGCAGCTTTCTTCCGACCACCACAGATACGCAGTATTTT. It yields the protein CASSFLPTTTDTQYF.

This chain joins TRBV4-3 and TRBJ2-5; perhaps TRBD2 as D (6 bases). The CDR3 totals 15 residues. V was trimmed by 2 bases and J by 5 bases, leaving 15 bases between them. Germline CDR1 is LGHNA and CDR2 is YSLEER. The CDR3 coding sequence is TGCGCCAGCAGCCAAACCCCCCGGGACTTTGAGACCCAGTACTTC. It codes for CASSQTPRDFETQYF.

This clone was seen a few times. The gene calls are TRBV28 and TRBJ2-7; 9 bases fit TRBD1. V dropped 6 bases and J dropped 1; count of bases not matched to a gene: 4. The CDR3 is made up of 14 amino acids. CDR1 and CDR2 from the germline V gene are MDHEN and SYDVKM. CDR3 DNA sequence: TGTGCCAGCAGAACGGGACAGGGATCCTACGAGCAGTACGTC. Encoded protein: CASRTGQGSYEQYV.

The V and J genes are TRBV2 and TRBJ1-1, with D hard to call. V was clipped by 4 bases and J by 0 bases, with 6 bases between them. Germline CDR1 and CDR2: SNHLY and FYNNEI. The CDR3 totals 13 residues. For the CDR3, the DNA is TGTGCCAGCAGTGGAGGGATGAACACTGAAGCTTTCTTT. It specifies CASSGGMNTEAFF.

This chain joins TRBV10-2 and TRBJ2-3; no reliable D call. V lost 2 bases, J lost 2 bases, and 2 bases lay in between. The CDR3 spans 12 residues. Germline values: CDR1 WSHSY, CDR2 SAAADI. In DNA, the CDR3 is TGCGCCAGCAGTGAGATCACAGATACGCAGTATTTT. This encodes CASSEITDTQYF.

This sequence joins TRBV29-1 and TRBJ2-7; TRBD1 might be the D (5 bases). The CDR3 is made up of 12 amino acids. The germline V gene encodes CDR1 SQVTM and CDR2 ANQGSEA. The V and J ends lost 4 bases and 6 bases respectively, with 13 bases between them. For the CDR3, the DNA is TGCAGCGTTGTAGGGGCCTCCGGCGAGCAGTACTTC. Its protein product is CSVVGASGEQYF.

V is TRBV10-3 and J is TRBJ1-2; the match to TRBD1 covers 9 bases. Germline loops: CDR1 ENHRY, CDR2 SYGVKD. Trimming removed 10 bases from V and 8 bases from J; junction bases left unmatched: 20. The CDR3 covers 16 residues. The CDR3 region is CATFVGGQGYLRGYTF. The CDR3 bases are TGTGCCACGTTCGTAGGGGGACAGGGTTACCTGAGGGGCTACACCTTC.

This chain links TRBV19 with TRBJ1-2, with 7 bases matching TRBD1. The V and J ends lost 4 bases and 5 bases, in that order; junction bases with no gene match: 4. The CDR3 length is 13 residues. In germline, CDR1 is LNHDA, CDR2 SQIVND (reference sequence). The CDR3 reads CASSKGGEYGYTF. The CDR3 nucleotides read TGTGCCAGTAGTAAAGGGGGCGAGTATGGCTACACCTTC.

The chain is built from TRBV19 and TRBJ1-6; D gene unclear. The CDR3 length is 12 residues. The V gene's germline CDR1 is LNHDA and CDR2 SQIVND (reference sequence). V was trimmed by 6 bases and J by 13 bases, leaving 13 bases between them. CDR3 in amino acids: CASSLLLGPLHF. For the CDR3, the DNA is TGTGCCAGTAGCCTACTGCTAGGGCCCCTCCACTTT.

This CDR3 is CSVVGPYGYTF. The DNA for the CDR3 is TGCAGCGTTGTCGGACCTTATGGCTACACCTTC. J is TRBJ1-2 and V is TRBV29-1; D not resolved. Germline CDR1 reads SQVTM; CDR2 reads ANQGSEA. The CDR3 totals 11 residues. Between the trimmed V and J ends, which lost 4 bases and 5 bases, there was a span of 8 bases.

DNA of the CDR3: TGTGCCAGCAGTTTTAATAGCAATCAGCCCCAGCATTTT. Its translation is CASSFNSNQPQHF. The gene calls are TRBV27 and TRBJ1-5; D gene uncertain. The CDR3 runs 13 residues. Per the germline V gene, CDR1 is MNHEY and CDR2 is SMNVEV (reference sequence). Trimming stripped 3 bases from V and 0 bases from J, with 3 bases between.

This chain links TRBV6-1 with TRBJ2-7, with 7 bases fitting TRBD2. There are 14 residues in the CDR3. Germline lookup yields CDR1 MNHNS and CDR2 SASEGT. With V trimmed by 4 bases and J by 0 bases, 3 bases remained unmatched. The CDR3 region has the DNA TGTGCCAGCAGTGCTAGCGGTAGCTCCTACGAGCAGTACTTC. This encodes CASSASGSSYEQYF.